The 30 T cell receptor beta chains listed next were all sequenced from one sample in a study of HIV-infected patients and healthy controls. 450 to 600 ng RNA was reverse transcribed with alpha and beta constant-region primers. Each of the alpha and beta chains got its own library through chain-specific third strand synthesis with indices. TCRdb reprocessed the 5' RACE reads with MiXCR, giving one entry per CDR3 protein. The sample has about 15,000 distinct CDR3 sequences; 6.5% to 7.5% are singletons. The repertoire came from unfractionated whole blood and reflected all unsorted peripheral T cells. Sequenced input: blood. These receptors were obtained from an adult in good health.

This chain joins TRBV4-3 and TRBJ2-1; 11 bases match TRBD2. Germline CDR1 is LGHNA and CDR2 is YSLEER. V shed 0 bases and J 6 bases; nucleotides not matched to a gene: 4. This CDR3 is 16 amino acids long. CDR3 protein: CASSQDGLAGGNEQFF. CDR3 nucleotide sequence: TGCGCCAGCAGCCAAGATGGCCTAGCGGGGGGCAATGAGCAGTTCTTC.

This clonotype showed up many times. This chain links TRBV7-2 with TRBJ2-1, with 8 positions matching TRBD2. The V gene's germline CDR1 is SGHTA and CDR2 FQGNSA. The CDR3 consists of 19 residues. V dropped 4 bases and J dropped 0; count of bases not matched to a gene: 14. CDR3 nucleotides: TGTGCCAGCAGCTCCCGGGGGGTAGCGGGGCTAAGCTCCTACAATGAGCAGTTCTTC. The encoded protein is CASSSRGVAGLSSYNEQFF.

This clonotype showed up many times. The V and J genes are TRBV7-2 and TRBJ1-5, with TRBD1 matching over 7 bases. Per germline, CDR1 SGHTA and CDR2 FQGNSA. J gave up 5 bases and V 5 bases, and 9 bases lay outside the gene matches. CDR3 length equals 15 residues. The CDR3 region has the DNA TGTGCCAGCAGCAGAAGGACAGGAGGGGATCAGCCCCAGCATTTT. This encodes CASSRRTGGDQPQHF.

In this sample, this clonotype turned up many times. This rearrangement joins TRBV28 to TRBJ2-5; D remains unclear. This CDR3 is built from 14 residues. Germline CDR1 MDHEN, CDR2 SYDVKM. V was cut by 5 bases and J by 3 bases, with 13 bases left in between. The CDR3 here is CASSVLDEEETQYF. The CDR3 DNA reads as TGTGCCAGCAGTGTCCTGGACGAAGAAGAGACCCAGTACTTC.

There are many counts of this clonotype. V usage is TRBV7-2 and J usage is TRBJ2-3; D is undetermined. The CDR3 extends over 12 amino acids. Trimming removed 5 bases from V and 7 bases from J, with 10 bases in between. Germline V gives CDR1 SGHTA, CDR2 FQGNSA. In DNA, the CDR3 is TGTGCCAGCAGCGGCAATGAAAATACGCAGTATTTT. It is translated as CASSGNENTQYF.

This clonotype was recorded many times. This chain joins TRBV7-2 and TRBJ2-7; D gene ambiguous. CDR3 size: 14 residues. The V end was cut by 3 bases, the J end by 0 bases, with 9 bases between. From germline, CDR1 is SGHTA and CDR2 FQGNSA. CDR3 loop: CASSFLQSSYEQYF. The CDR3 DNA reads TGTGCCAGCAGCTTCCTTCAGAGCTCCTACGAGCAGTACTTC.

This clonotype was detected ten times or more. CDR3 amino acids: CASSLAGDYYEQYF. The CDR3 nucleotides read TGTGCCAGCAGCTTAGCCGGGGACTACTACGAGCAGTACTTC. This sequence joins TRBV7-9 and TRBJ2-7, with 7 bases fitting TRBD2. In germline, CDR1 is SEHNR, CDR2 FQNEAQ (reference sequence). The CDR3 contains 14 residues. V dropped 0 bases and J dropped 3; count of bases not matched to a gene: 2.

This clonotype came up many times. V is TRBV4-3 and J is TRBJ2-3, with 10 bases identical to TRBD1. The CDR3 extends over 21 amino acids. V gave up 4 bases and J gave up 3 bases; unmatched junction bases: 22. CDR1 LGHNA and CDR2 YSLEER come from the germline V gene. CDR3 region: CASSLRLAEVRDRGDTDTQYF. The DNA for the CDR3 is TGCGCCAGCAGCCTTCGTCTGGCCGAAGTACGGGACAGGGGTGATACAGATACGCAGTATTTT.

This clonotype was recorded only once. A much more abundant neighbour one base away suggests this may be a read error. This sequence joins TRBV4-3 and TRBJ2-1; D might be TRBD2 (6 bases). Trimming pared 6 bases from V and 7 bases from J, leaving 13 bases between. Germline CDR1 LGHNA, CDR2 YSLEER. This CDR3 has 13 amino acids. CDR3 DNA sequence: TGCGCCAGCAGACAAAGGACTACTAATGAGCAGTTCTTC. It specifies CASRQRTTNEQFF.

This clonotype came up many times. This chain links TRBV12-3 or TRBV12-4 with TRBJ1-5; 7 bases line up with TRBD1. CDR3 length: 16 amino acids. Trimming removed 3 bases from V and 1 base from J; junction bases left unmatched: 6. The CDR3 sequence: CASSLVRDSSNQPQHF. CDR3 DNA: TGTGCCAGCAGTTTGGTACGGGACAGCAGCAATCAGCCCCAGCATTTT.

This clonotype was counted many times. The rearrangement uses TRBV7-2 and TRBJ1-5; D perhaps matches TRBD1 (5 bases). The CDR3 is 17 residues long. The germline CDR1 and CDR2 sequences are SGHTA and FQGNSA. V lost 0 bases and J lost 6, with 18 bases in between. In nucleotides, the CDR3 is TGTGCCAGCAGCTTAGCGGGGGGACCCCAATCGGCTCAGCCCCAGCATTTT. Its protein is CASSLAGGPQSAQPQHF.

This clonotype was seen repeatedly, ten times or more. V gene TRBV18 combines with J gene TRBJ2-1; no firm D call. Germline V gives CDR1 KGHSH, CDR2 LQKENI. This CDR3 has 15 residues. Trimming stripped 3 bases from V and 3 bases from J, with 12 bases between. The CDR3 reads CASSPELPGYNEQFF. In DNA form, the CDR3 reads TGTGCCAGCTCACCGGAATTGCCCGGCTACAATGAGCAGTTCTTC. The full variable domain, in which reference TRBV18 and TRBJ2-1 provide the parts outside the CDR3, is NAGVMQNPRHLVRRRGQEARLRCSPMKGHSHVYWYRQLPEEGLKFMVYLQKENIIDESGMPKERFSAEFPKEGPSILRIQQVVRGDSAAYFCASSPELPGYNEQFFGPGTRLTVL.

The table lists this clonotype with many counts. The chain combines TRBV6-5 with TRBJ2-1; TRBD2 matches 9 bases. Unmatched junction bases numbered 6, after V lost 7 bases and J lost 5 bases. The CDR3 totals 14 residues. The germline CDR1 and CDR2 sequences are MNHEY and SVGAGI. CDR3 amino acids: CASMGLAGNNEQFF. As DNA, the CDR3 is TGTGCCAGCATGGGGCTAGCGGGGAACAATGAGCAGTTCTTC.

This clonotype appeared many times. Here the CDR3 reads CASSLVGMGVRSYEQYF. CDR3 nucleotide sequence: TGTGCCAGCAGCTTAGTAGGGATGGGGGTACGCTCCTACGAGCAGTACTTC. The gene calls are TRBV7-9 and TRBJ2-7; D is perhaps TRBD1 or TRBD2 (5 bases each). This CDR3 has 17 residues. Trimming left V 1 base short and J 0 bases short, with 16 bases between. Germline-derived CDR1 and CDR2 are SEHNR and FQNEAQ (reference sequence).

This clonotype ranks as medium-sized (0.01 to 0.1%). This sequence joins TRBV20-1 and TRBJ2-4; perhaps D is TRBD1 or TRBD2 (5 bases each). The CDR3 has 15 residues. The V end lost 4 bases, the J end lost 1 base, and 14 bases lay between the germline ends. Per the germline V gene, CDR1 is DFQATT and CDR2 is SNEGSKA (reference sequence). Here the CDR3 reads CSATNSWGAKNIQYF. CDR3 DNA sequence: TGCAGTGCTACTAACAGCTGGGGGGCCAAAAACATTCAGTACTTC.

This clonotype was picked up many times. This chain links TRBV2 with TRBJ1-4; 7 bases line up with TRBD1. The CDR3 has 14 residues. Germline V CDR1 and CDR2: SNHLY, FYNNEI. The V segment lost 4 bases and the J segment 8 bases; nucleotides outside the gene matches: 7. The CDR3 region has the DNA TGTGCCAGCAGTGTACAAAGGGGGCAAGAAAAACTGTTTTTT. Translated: CASSVQRGQEKLFF.

This clonotype appeared many times. The rearrangement joins TRBV6-5 to TRBJ1-2; D perhaps matches TRBD1 (5 bases). The CDR3 has 16 amino acids. V lost 3 bases, J lost 1 base, and 15 bases lay in between. Germline V gene sequence: CDR1 MNHEY, CDR2 SVGAGI. As DNA, the CDR3 is TGTGCCAGCAGTTATGGGGGGACGCAACGTAACTATGGCTACACCTTC. Its translation: CASSYGGTQRNYGYTF.

This clonotype was detected many times. The chain uses TRBV7-2 and TRBJ1-3; 8 positions agree with TRBD1. Losses at the gene ends were 7 bases for V and 10 bases for J; bases not matched to a gene: 9. The CDR3 has 13 amino acids. Germline loops: CDR1 SGHTA, CDR2 FQGNSA. This CDR3 is CASNRHGQGTIYF. The DNA of the CDR3 is TGTGCCAGCAACCGCCATGGACAGGGAACCATATATTTT.

This clonotype was seen many times. The chain carries TRBV6-2 or TRBV6-3 and TRBJ2-7; no definite D call. Trimming removed 6 bases at V and 1 base at J, with 13 bases between. The CDR3 sequence is 14 residues long. From germline, CDR1 is MNHEY and CDR2 SVGEGT. The DNA for the CDR3 is TGTGCCAGCAGAACAGACCGACCGTCCTACGAGCAGTACTTC. It specifies CASRTDRPSYEQYF.

The chain is built from TRBV12-3 or TRBV12-4 and TRBJ2-3; unclear D gene. V lost 6 bases and J lost 0, with 19 bases in between. This CDR3 is 17 amino acids long. In nucleotides, the CDR3 is TGTGCCAGCAGGCTGACGGGCCAAACGGTTAGCACAGATACGCAGTATTTT. Residues: CASRLTGQTVSTDTQYF.

This clonotype was seen repeatedly, ten times or more. The chain has TRBV20-1 and TRBJ2-7, with a weak D call TRBD1 (5 bases). V shed 6 bases and J shed 6 bases, with 18 bases lying between them. The CDR3 runs 13 residues. Per germline, CDR1 DFQATT and CDR2 SNEGSKA (reference sequence). The CDR3: CSANPRVLGEQYF. CDR3 nucleotides: TGCAGTGCCAACCCCAGGGTTTTGGGCGAGCAGTACTTC.

This clonotype was picked up many times. The CDR3 nucleotides read TGTGCCAGCAGTTTTCCCGGGACAGCCGACTACGAGCAGTACTTC. Amino acids: CASSFPGTADYEQYF. The gene calls are TRBV28 and TRBJ2-7, with TRBD1 identical over 7 bases. This CDR3 region has 15 residues. The ends lost 3 bases at V and 3 bases at J; junction bases unmatched: 8. Germline lookup yields CDR1 MDHEN and CDR2 SYDVKM. The full variable domain, with the rest looked up from reference TRBV28 and TRBJ2-7, is DVKVTQSSRYLVKRTGEKVFLECVQDMDHENMFWYRQDPGLGLRLIYFSYDVKMKEKGDIPEGYSVSREKKERFSLILESASTNQTSMYLCASSFPGTADYEQYFGPGTRLTVT.

This clonotype came up many times. V usage is TRBV12-3 or TRBV12-4 and J usage is TRBJ1-6; D is possibly TRBD1 (5 bases). Trimming took off 6 bases at V and 7 bases at J, with 22 bases between the two ends. This CDR3 is built from 17 residues. The DNA for the CDR3 is TGTGCCAGCAGCCGCCCAGGGAGGGGAGTAAAGAATTCACCCCTCCACTTT. Translation: CASSRPGRGVKNSPLHF.

The chain is built from TRBV9 and TRBJ1-1; D ambiguous. V lost 5 bases to trimming and J lost 5 bases, with 16 bases between them. The germline CDR1 and CDR2 sequences are SGDLS and YYNGEE. The CDR3 loop spans 14 amino acids. CDR3 in DNA: TGTGCCAGCAGTCGCGGCGTGTTAGGGACTGAAGCTTTCTTT. Its protein product is CASSRGVLGTEAFF.

J is TRBJ2-3 and V is TRBV20-1; D possibly corresponds to TRBD2 (6 bases). The CDR3 totals 15 residues. V was pared by 3 bases and J by 0 bases, with 13 bases between. Germline-derived CDR1 and CDR2 are DFQATT and SNEGSKA (reference sequence). As DNA, the CDR3 is TGCAGTGCTAGCCTACGGGAGACTAGCACAGATACGCAGTATTTT. Translating it yields CSASLRETSTDTQYF.

This clonotype was picked up many times. This chain joins TRBV20-1 and TRBJ1-5; D is perhaps TRBD1 (6 bases). This CDR3 has 15 amino acids. In germline, CDR1 is DFQATT, CDR2 SNEGSKA (reference sequence). Trimming took 0 bases from V and 6 from J, leaving 15 bases between them. CDR3 coding DNA: TGCAGTGCTAGAGAGGGGGGGGCAGGGGCTCAGCCCCAGCATTTT. Translation gives CSAREGGAGAQPQHF.

This clonotype came up many times. The genes are TRBV11-3 and TRBJ2-2, with no clear D. CDR3 length equals 15 residues. Per germline, CDR1 SGHNT and CDR2 YENEEA. V lost 0 bases to trimming and J lost 4 bases, with 9 bases between them. The CDR3 region is CASSLDPKFTGELFF. The CDR3 DNA sequence: TGTGCCAGCAGCTTAGACCCTAAGTTCACCGGGGAGCTGTTTTTT. Together with reference TRBV11-3 and TRBJ2-2, the CDR3 gives the full variable domain: EAGVVQSPRYKIIEKKQPVAFWCNPISGHNTLYWYLQNLGQGPELLIRYENEEAVDDSQLPKDRFSAERLKGVDSTLKIQPAELGDSAVYLCASSLDPKFTGELFFGEGSRLTVL.

The table lists this clonotype with many counts. The chain joins TRBV28 to TRBJ2-1; 8 nucleotides line up with TRBD1. The V gene's germline CDR1 is MDHEN and CDR2 SYDVKM. Trimming at V came to 7 bases and at J to 1 base, leaving 15 bases not matched to a gene. The CDR3 is made up of 18 amino acids. In nucleotides, the CDR3 is TGTGCCAGCACATCCCAGTTTTTCCGACAGGGGTCCTACAATGAGCAGTTCTTC. Protein: CASTSQFFRQGSYNEQFF.

This clonotype was counted at least ten times. This chain uses TRBV6-6 with TRBJ2-1; 8 nucleotides agree with TRBD2. Germline CDR1 MNHNY, CDR2 SVGAGI (reference sequence). The CDR3 contains 17 residues. V shed 6 bases, J shed 2 bases, and the junction held 12 bases outside the gene matches. The CDR3, as DNA: TGTGCCAGCAGCCCCTCACTAGCGGAGTGGACCTACAATGAGCAGTTCTTC. Residues: CASSPSLAEWTYNEQFF.

At least ten counts were recorded for this clonotype. The rearrangement joins TRBV4-2 to TRBJ2-6, with TRBD2 as a possible D gene (6 bases). V was clipped by 5 bases and J by 0 bases, with 11 bases between them. This CDR3 spans 16 amino acids. Germline lookup yields CDR1 LGHNA and CDR2 YNFKEQ. Here the CDR3 reads CASSGTPTSGANVLTF. CDR3 in DNA: TGTGCCAGCAGCGGGACTCCAACCTCTGGGGCCAACGTCCTGACTTTC.